Sequencing of this T cell receptor beta chain was carried out in a study of blood T cell repertoires in COVID-19. The CDR3 contains 16 residues. In germline, CDR1 is MDHEN, CDR2 SYDVKM. V lost 5 bases and J lost 7, with 24 bases in between. Sequencing used immunoSEQ multiplex PCR; TCRdb keeps in-frame clones, though not all of them. The table shows approximately 250,000 clones, with around 90% occurring only once. Residents of 24 US areas, aged roughly 18 to 89 years, made up the participants. Participants' reported clinical history set cohort assignment. The source is a woman aged 30 to 39 with acute COVID-19. Sequenced sample: PBMCs or T cells enriched from blood (not recorded which). J is TRBJ2-7 and V is TRBV28; D is possibly TRBD2 (6 bases). For the CDR3, the DNA is TGTGCCAGCAGTACTCCGGCCGGGGGAGAGTTCTATGAGCAGTACTTC. It translates to CASSTPAGGEFYEQYF.